The rows below give T cell receptor beta chains drawn from one sample of a study of persistence of HIV-infected CD4 T cells. Sequencing was performed with immunoSEQ multiplex PCR; in TCRdb, only in-frame clones are kept and a portion is missing. The table includes tens of thousands of clones, around 70% detected once. No cognate antigen is known for these TCRs. Sample: CD4+ T cells sorted from PBMCs after roughly 20-hour stimulation, taken from a patient who received antiretroviral therapy. The source of these receptors is an adult man with HIV who was CMV-seropositive. Each CDR3 is given with its conserved first and last residue. A D gene is named only where the DNA matches it firmly. Part of the rows lack a size; the others show once, few, many or a class for expanded clones.

clone size: NA
J gene: TRBJ2-1
D gene: TRBD1
V gene: TRBV2
CDR3 protein: CASSGDSGNEQFF
CDR3 DNA: TGTGCCAGCAGCGGGGACAGCGGTAATGAGCAGTTCTTC

clone size: NA
J gene: TRBJ1-1
D gene: TRBD1
V gene: TRBV28
CDR3 protein: CASTRQGRAEAFF
CDR3 DNA: TGTGCCAGCACAAGACAGGGGCGCGCTGAAGCTTTCTTT

clone size: NA
J gene: TRBJ2-2
D gene: NA
V gene: TRBV3-1/TRBV3-2
CDR3 protein: CASSQFIVGELFF
CDR3 DNA: TGTGCCAGCAGCCAATTTATTGTCGGGGAGCTGTTTTTT

clone size: few
J gene: TRBJ2-7
D gene: NA
V gene: TRBV7-2
CDR3 protein: CASSLAGGYEQYF
CDR3 DNA: TGTGCCAGCAGCTTGGCGGGCGGCTACGAGCAGTACTTC

clone size: NA
J gene: TRBJ2-3
D gene: NA
V gene: TRBV5-1
CDR3 protein: CASSPQADTQYF
CDR3 DNA: TGCGCCAGCAGCCCCCAGGCAGATACGCAGTATTTT

clone size: NA
J gene: TRBJ1-6
D gene: NA
V gene: TRBV27
CDR3 protein: CASSLGGGGARTPLHF
CDR3 DNA: TGTGCCAGCAGCCTAGGGGGAGGAGGGGCTAGGACACCCCTCCACTTT

clone size: NA
J gene: TRBJ2-7
D gene: NA
V gene: TRBV11-2
CDR3 protein: CASSLAVTYEQYF
CDR3 DNA: TGTGCCAGCAGCTTAGCCGTTACCTACGAGCAGTACTTC

clone size: NA
J gene: TRBJ2-3
D gene: NA
V gene: TRBV28
CDR3 protein: CASSLMGTDTQYF
CDR3 DNA: TGTGCCAGCAGTTTAATGGGAACAGATACGCAGTATTTT

clone size: NA
J gene: TRBJ1-5
D gene: NA
V gene: TRBV27
CDR3 protein: CASSLSALSNQPQHF
CDR3 DNA: TGTGCCAGCAGTTTATCAGCCCTCTCGAATCAGCCCCAGCATTTT

clone size: NA
J gene: TRBJ2-1
D gene: NA
V gene: TRBV11-3
CDR3 protein: CASSLDVRDRQFF
CDR3 DNA: TGTGCCAGCAGCTTAGATGTGCGGGACAGACAGTTCTTC

clone size: NA
J gene: TRBJ1-3
D gene: NA
V gene: TRBV28
CDR3 protein: CASRLGQSYGNTIYF
CDR3 DNA: TGTGCCAGCAGACTTGGACAGTCTTATGGAAACACCATATATTTT

clone size: few
J gene: TRBJ2-7
D gene: TRBD1
V gene: TRBV6-1
CDR3 protein: CASSDRRGQGGYEQYF
CDR3 DNA: TGTGCCAGCAGTGACCGAAGGGGGCAAGGTGGTTACGAGCAGTACTTC

clone size: NA
J gene: TRBJ1-2
D gene: TRBD1
V gene: TRBV28
CDR3 protein: CASSLRSTGDRVGYTF
CDR3 DNA: TGTGCCAGCAGTTTACGTAGTACGGGGGACAGGGTAGGCTACACCTTC

clone size: NA
J gene: TRBJ1-5
D gene: TRBD1
V gene: TRBV6-5
CDR3 protein: CASRWTGSSNQPQHF
CDR3 DNA: TGTGCCAGCAGGTGGACAGGGAGTAGCAATCAGCCCCAGCATTTT

clone size: NA
J gene: TRBJ1-5
D gene: NA
V gene: TRBV6-6
CDR3 protein: CASSPTAFNQPQHF
CDR3 DNA: TGTGCCAGCAGTCCAACCGCCTTTAATCAGCCCCAGCATTTT

clone size: NA
J gene: TRBJ1-5
D gene: NA
V gene: TRBV27
CDR3 protein: CASSLFRSGSHNQPQHF
CDR3 DNA: TGTGCCAGCAGTTTATTTCGGTCTGGCAGCCACAATCAGCCCCAGCATTTT

clone size: NA
J gene: TRBJ1-2
D gene: NA
V gene: TRBV3-1/TRBV3-2
CDR3 protein: CASTEEGRYGYTF
CDR3 DNA: TGTGCCAGCACCGAAGAGGGCCGCTATGGCTACACCTTC

clone size: NA
J gene: TRBJ1-4
D gene: TRBD1
V gene: TRBV19
CDR3 protein: CASSLRTGKNEKLFF
CDR3 DNA: TGTGCCAGTAGTCTCCGGACAGGGAAGAATGAAAAACTGTTTTTT

clone size: NA
J gene: TRBJ2-7
D gene: NA
V gene: TRBV5-1
CDR3 protein: CASSLSARPEGEQYF
CDR3 DNA: TGCGCCAGCAGCTTGTCGGCTAGGCCTGAAGGGGAGCAGTACTTC

clone size: few
J gene: TRBJ2-3
D gene: TRBD1
V gene: TRBV9
CDR3 protein: CASSVEQGVTDTQYF
CDR3 DNA: TGTGCCAGCAGCGTAGAACAGGGGGTCACAGATACGCAGTATTTT

clone size: NA
J gene: TRBJ2-7
D gene: TRBD1
V gene: TRBV27
CDR3 protein: CASSLEQGAYEQYF
CDR3 DNA: TGTGCCAGCAGTTTAGAACAGGGGGCTTACGAGCAGTACTTC

clone size: NA
J gene: TRBJ2-5
D gene: NA
V gene: TRBV5-4
CDR3 protein: CASSPPTRGETQYF
CDR3 DNA: TGTGCCAGCAGCCCCCCGACGAGGGGAGAGACCCAGTACTTC

clone size: NA
J gene: TRBJ1-1
D gene: TRBD1
V gene: TRBV3-1/TRBV3-2
CDR3 protein: CASSQQGVGTEAFF
CDR3 DNA: TGTGCCAGCAGCCAACAGGGGGTGGGCACTGAAGCTTTCTTT

clone size: NA
J gene: TRBJ1-1
D gene: TRBD1
V gene: TRBV13
CDR3 protein: CASSLAWQGAGGAFF
CDR3 DNA: TGTGCCAGCAGCTTAGCTTGGCAGGGGGCTGGTGGAGCTTTCTTT

clone size: NA
J gene: TRBJ1-5
D gene: NA
V gene: TRBV28
CDR3 protein: CASSYDSGNQPQHF
CDR3 DNA: TGTGCCAGCAGCTATGACAGCGGGAATCAGCCCCAGCATTTT

clone size: NA
J gene: TRBJ1-5
D gene: NA
V gene: TRBV28
CDR3 protein: CASSLNYQPQHF
CDR3 DNA: TGTGCCAGCAGTTTAAATTATCAGCCCCAGCATTTT

clone size: once
J gene: TRBJ2-3
D gene: NA
V gene: TRBV6-5
CDR3 protein: CASGKTHTDTQYF
CDR3 DNA: TGTGCCAGCGGTAAGACGCACACAGATACGCAGTATTTT

clone size: NA
J gene: TRBJ1-2
D gene: NA
V gene: TRBV29-1
CDR3 protein: CSVEEVGYTF
CDR3 DNA: TGCAGCGTTGAGGAGGTTGGCTACACCTTC

clone size: NA
J gene: TRBJ2-1
D gene: TRBD2
V gene: TRBV7-8
CDR3 protein: CASSLVAGGAKNEQFF
CDR3 DNA: TGTGCCAGCAGCTTAGTAGCCGGGGGGGCGAAAAATGAGCAGTTCTTC

clone size: once
J gene: TRBJ1-5
D gene: TRBD1
V gene: TRBV6-5
CDR3 protein: CASTQTGRLQPQHF
CDR3 DNA: TGTGCCAGCACCCAGACAGGGAGATTGCAGCCCCAGCATTTT

clone size: once
J gene: TRBJ2-2
D gene: NA
V gene: TRBV5-1
CDR3 protein: CASSFDALKNGELFF
CDR3 DNA: TGCGCCAGCAGCTTTGATGCCCTGAAGAACGGGGAGCTGTTTTTT

clone size: few
J gene: TRBJ1-5
D gene: NA
V gene: TRBV2
CDR3 protein: CASSEEGNQPQHF
CDR3 DNA: TGTGCCAGCAGTGAGGAGGGGAACCAGCCCCAGCATTTT

clone size: NA
J gene: TRBJ1-2
D gene: NA
V gene: TRBV3-1/TRBV3-2
CDR3 protein: CASSQGRKNYGYTF
CDR3 DNA: TGTGCCAGCAGCCAGGGGCGCAAAAACTATGGCTACACCTTC

clone size: NA
J gene: TRBJ1-3
D gene: TRBD1
V gene: TRBV18
CDR3 protein: CASSPPRAGGGNTIYF
CDR3 DNA: TGTGCCAGCTCACCACCGCGAGCAGGGGGGGGAAACACCATATATTTT

clone size: NA
J gene: TRBJ2-7
D gene: TRBD2
V gene: TRBV10-2
CDR3 protein: CASTAGGPYEQYF
CDR3 DNA: TGCGCCAGCACCGCGGGGGGGCCCTACGAGCAGTACTTC

clone size: NA
J gene: TRBJ2-7
D gene: TRBD2
V gene: TRBV3-1/TRBV3-2
CDR3 protein: CASSQGSLAGVHEQYF
CDR3 DNA: TGTGCCAGCAGCCAGGGGTCCCTAGCGGGTGTCCACGAGCAGTACTTC

clone size: NA
J gene: TRBJ2-2
D gene: NA
V gene: TRBV30
CDR3 protein: CAWRQVPGELFF
CDR3 DNA: TGTGCCTGGCGCCAGGTTCCCGGGGAGCTGTTTTTT